The source of this T cell receptor beta chain is a study of cytomegalovirus exposure and HLA in healthy donors. Study background: The approximately 130 validation repertoires and the approximately 630 first-cohort repertoires shared a platform, a later analysis reported. Overall study findings and caveats: In vitro assays verified that three CMV-associated chains recognized CMV antigens specifically. Usually a TCR sequence was rare, but some public TCRs were found in many donors.

In its sample, this clone was seen once. Its antigen is not identified. Data came from immunoSEQ multiplex PCR; TCRdb stores just in-frame clones and leaves some out. The table records about 65,000 clones, roughly nine tenths of them present only once. The donors belonged to the approximately 120-subject validation cohort, separate from the approximately 670-subject first cohort. CDR3 length: 15 residues. Germline V CDR1 and CDR2: KGHSY, FQNENV. Trimming removed 4 bases from V and 0 bases from J, with 10 bases in between. This rearrangement joins TRBV16 to TRBJ1-5; D call uncertain. The sample taken for sequencing was PBMCs. The receptor comes from a woman in her late teens or twenties in good health and CMV-seronegative. CDR3 in amino acids: CASSPSPYSNQPQHF. CDR3 sequence (DNA): TGTGCCAGCAGCCCAAGTCCCTATAGCAATCAGCCCCAGCATTTT.